This T cell receptor (beta chain) was sequenced during a study of cytomegalovirus exposure and HLA in healthy donors. Points from the study as a whole: Reported performance of the classifier showed diagnosis of cytomegalovirus status with high specificity and sensitivity. In the 120 validation repertoires, under 95% of cluster scores exceeded 0, per a later analysis. In vitro work confirmed that a few CMV-associated chains recognize CMV antigens. Despite most TCR sequences being rare, some public TCRs occurred in many donors.

A remark on this clone: Its antigen is unknown.

Profiled with immunoSEQ multiplex PCR; TCRdb holds only in-frame clones, not every one. Among about 250,000 clones listed, about 90% were seen once. V gave up 4 bases and J gave up 0 bases, with 13 bases separating them. Looked up from germline, CDR1 is WNHNN and CDR2 is SYGVQD (reference sequence). The CDR3 extends over 16 amino acids. This TCR was sampled from a young man in good health and CMV-seropositive. The chain joins TRBV10-1 to TRBJ2-1; D remains unclear. The specimen sequenced was PBMCs. CDR3: CASSGSSRISYNEQFF. Here the CDR3 DNA reads TGCGCCAGCAGTGGGTCTTCAAGGATCTCCTACAATGAGCAGTTCTTC.